Following are 20 T cell receptor beta chains from one sample sequenced in a study of shared clonotypes between healthy human individuals. Profiled with immunoSEQ multiplex PCR; TCRdb holds only in-frame clones, not every one. Of roughly 200,000 clones in the sample, 65% to 70% were seen once. The sample consisted of memory CD4+ T cells sorted from blood. Specified subset: CD45RA-negative fraction. The receptors derive from a man younger than 45 in good health.

The DNA of the CDR3 is TGTGCCAGCTCACCATCCTACAACGAAGAGACCCAGTACTTC. Its translation is CASSPSYNEETQYF. The gene calls are TRBV18 and TRBJ2-5; no clear D. The germline V gene has CDR1 KGHSH and CDR2 LQKENI. The CDR3 is made up of 14 amino acids. V lost 2 bases and J 3 bases, leaving 10 bases between the germline ends.

The rearrangement joins TRBV19 to TRBJ2-1, with D perhaps matching TRBD2 (5 bases). Trimming shortened V by 1 base and J by 1 base, and 11 bases separated the two germline ends. Looked up from germline, CDR1 is LNHDA and CDR2 is SQIVND (reference sequence). CDR3 length: 16 residues. The CDR3 spells CASSIGGRGSYNEQFF. CDR3 bases: TGTGCCAGTAGTATAGGTGGGAGAGGGTCCTACAATGAGCAGTTCTTC. Full variable domain (missing parts from reference TRBV19 and TRBJ2-1): DGGITQSPKYLFRKEGQNVTLSCEQNLNHDAMYWYRQDPGQGLRLIYYSQIVNDFQKGDIAEGYSVSREKKESFPLTVTSAQKNPTAFYLCASSIGGRGSYNEQFFGPGTRLTVL.

The rearrangement joins TRBV30 to TRBJ1-2, with D tentatively TRBD1 (5 bases). The CDR3 totals 14 residues. Between the trimmed V and J ends, which lost 5 bases and 7 bases, there was a span of 20 bases. Looked up from germline, CDR1 is GTSNPN and CDR2 is SVGIG (reference sequence). CDR3 sequence reads: CAWGLVAGRGGYTF. The CDR3 DNA follows: TGTGCCTGGGGCCTAGTGGCAGGAAGGGGTGGCTACACCTTC.

V and J are TRBV9 and TRBJ2-7; no firm D call. V lost 1 base, J lost 0 bases, and 14 bases lay in between. The CDR3 spans 16 residues. CDR1 and CDR2 (germline): SGDLS, YYNGEE. The CDR3 bases are TGTGCCAGCAGCGTATCGAGTGATCTTAGCTCCTACGAGCAGTACTTC. Its protein product is CASSVSSDLSSYEQYF.

The chain carries TRBV28 and TRBJ2-2; D not certain. V dropped 7 bases and J dropped 4 bases, with 7 bases sitting between them. Germline V gene data show CDR1 as MDHEN and CDR2 as SYDVKM. This CDR3 has 12 amino acids. This CDR3 reads CASTPGTGELFF. The CDR3 coding sequence is TGTGCCAGCACCCCCGGCACCGGGGAGCTGTTTTTT.

In its sample, this clone was seen a few times. This chain connects TRBV7-6 to TRBJ2-1, with TRBD2 matching over 11 bases. The V gene's germline CDR1 is SGHVS and CDR2 FNYEAQ. This CDR3 comprises 18 residues. With 1 base clipped from V and 0 bases from J, the junction kept 5 bases outside the gene matches. CDR3 in amino acids: CASSLDGTSGGSYNEQFF. Written as DNA, the CDR3 is TGTGCCAGCAGCTTAGACGGGACTAGCGGAGGCTCCTACAATGAGCAGTTCTTC.

The CDR3 sequence is CASSPGDRTNTEAFF. The CDR3 DNA reads as TGTGCCAGCAGCCCTGGTGATAGGACGAACACTGAAGCTTTCTTT. The chain recombines TRBV14 with TRBJ1-1, with no clear D. The CDR3 consists of 15 residues. Trimming shortened V by 4 bases and J by 1 base, and 13 bases separated the two germline ends. Germline assignment: CDR1 SGHDN and CDR2 FVKESK.

This clone appeared a single time. J is TRBJ2-3 and V is TRBV9; D unclear. This CDR3 region has 13 residues. Germline lookup yields CDR1 SGDLS and CDR2 YYNGEE. V lost 3 bases and J lost 4, with 9 bases in between. This CDR3 reads CASSEPRSDTQYF. CDR3 nucleotides: TGTGCCAGCAGCGAGCCCCGATCAGATACGCAGTATTTT.

The chain is built from TRBV19 and TRBJ2-3; either TRBD1 or TRBD2 may supply D (5 bases each). The V end was cut by 3 bases, the J end by 0 bases, with 13 bases between. The CDR3 spans 16 residues. Germline CDR1 is LNHDA and CDR2 is SQIVND (reference sequence). Written as DNA, the CDR3 is TGTGCCAGTAGTATTCGGGGCCAGGCAAGCACAGATACGCAGTATTTT. This gives the protein CASSIRGQASTDTQYF.

This clone turned up a few times. V gene TRBV5-1 combines with J gene TRBJ2-2; no clear D gene. The CDR3 loop spans 14 amino acids. Germline assignment: CDR1 SGHRS and CDR2 YFSETQ. Trimming removed 4 bases at V and 6 bases at J, with 13 bases between. CDR3 residues: CASSPGLVAGELFF. In DNA form, the CDR3 reads TGCGCCAGCAGCCCGGGCTTGGTGGCCGGGGAGCTGTTTTTT.

The chain is built from TRBV27 and TRBJ2-3; D is perhaps TRBD1 (6 bases). The V gene lost 5 bases and the J gene lost 3 bases, with 18 bases spanning the gap. The germline V gene encodes CDR1 MNHEY and CDR2 SMNVEV (reference sequence). The CDR3 is made up of 16 amino acids. The CDR3 DNA sequence: TGTGCCAGCAGTCTACCGTCCACCACAGGGACAGATACGCAGTATTTT. Protein: CASSLPSTTGTDTQYF.

V is TRBV28 and J is TRBJ1-2; D gene unclear. Per germline, CDR1 MDHEN and CDR2 SYDVKM. This CDR3 has 13 residues. Trimming shortened V by 7 bases and J by 3 bases, and 12 bases separated the two germline ends. The CDR3 spells CASTITVDYGYTF. CDR3 coding DNA: TGTGCCAGCACCATTACAGTGGACTATGGCTACACCTTC.

This chain uses TRBV14 with TRBJ2-7; D is tentatively TRBD1 or TRBD2 (5 bases each). This CDR3 comprises 14 residues. Germline V CDR1 and CDR2: SGHDN, FVKESK. V lost 4 bases to trimming and J lost 2 bases, with 12 bases between them. The CDR3 coding sequence is TGTGCCAGCAGCCGAGGGGCGGAGGCCTACGAGCAGTACTTC. Its translation is CASSRGAEAYEQYF.

Of note for this clone: Being one base from a much bigger clone, this may be a read error. Other DNA sequences in the sample encode the same CDR3. The chain couples TRBV7-6 to TRBJ1-1; 7 positions agree with TRBD1. Germline-derived CDR1 and CDR2 are SGHVS and FNYEAQ. This CDR3 is 14 amino acids long. After removal of 5 bases from V and 1 base from J, the junction contained 4 bases not matched to a gene. For the CDR3, the DNA is TGTGCCAGCAGCGCATACAGGGGGAACACTGAAGCTTTCTTT. Amino acid sequence: CASSAYRGNTEAFF. Variable domain in full (rest from reference TRBV7-6 and TRBJ1-1): GAGVSQSPRYKVTKRGQDVALRCDPISGHVSLYWYRQALGQGPEFLTYFNYEAQQDKSGLPNDRFSAERPEGSISTLTIQRTEQRDSAMYRCASSAYRGNTEAFFGQGTRLTVV.

This clone was seen a few times. The chain combines TRBV21-1 with TRBJ2-7. TRBV21-1 is given as a pseudogene. The CDR3 runs 14 residues. CDR3 in DNA: TGTGCCAGCACCCTGTTAGGTACAACCTACGAGCAGTACTTC. It codes for CASTLLGTTYEQYF.

This clone was seen many times. This chain connects TRBV28 to TRBJ2-3, with TRBD2 as a possible D gene (6 bases). Germline V gene data show CDR1 as MDHEN and CDR2 as SYDVKM. V dropped 5 bases and J dropped 6 bases, with 12 bases sitting between them. This CDR3 has 13 amino acids. CDR3 nucleotides: TGTGCCAGCAGTACCCTAGCGATGGATACGCAGTATTTT. Translated: CASSTLAMDTQYF. The entire variable domain, with the rest obtained from reference TRBV28 and TRBJ2-3, is as follows: DVKVTQSSRYLVKRTGEKVFLECVQDMDHENMFWYRQDPGLGLRLIYFSYDVKMKEKGDIPEGYSVSREKKERFSLILESASTNQTSMYLCASSTLAMDTQYFGPGTRLTVL.

J is TRBJ2-3 and V is TRBV7-2, with 8 bases that match TRBD2. In germline, CDR1 is SGHTA, CDR2 FQGNSA. Losses at the gene ends were 2 bases for V and 4 bases for J; bases not matched to a gene: 11. The CDR3 length is 17 residues. In DNA, the CDR3 is TGTGCCAGCAGCTTACGACCCGGGAGGGCCTTGTCAGATACGCAGTATTTT. It translates to CASSLRPGRALSDTQYF.

The J gene is TRBJ2-7, the V gene TRBV7-3, with D hard to call. The CDR3 is made up of 14 amino acids. Trimming removed 2 bases at V and 0 bases at J, with 8 bases between. Per the germline V gene, CDR1 is SGHTA and CDR2 is FQGTGA. Here the CDR3 DNA reads TGTGCCAGCAGCTTACGGGCAGCCTCCTACGAGCAGTACTTC. It specifies CASSLRAASYEQYF.

The V gene is TRBV27, the J gene TRBJ1-2; 9 bases agree with TRBD1. The junction had 13 bases not matched to a gene; V was cut back by 6 bases and J by 5 bases. The CDR3 contains 16 residues. Germline V lookup: CDR1 MNHEY, CDR2 SMNVEV (reference sequence). DNA of the CDR3: TGTGCCAGCAGGAAAACAGGGGGCGGAGGCACTTATGGCTACACCTTC. Its protein product is CASRKTGGGGTYGYTF.

This rearrangement joins TRBV5-1 to TRBJ1-2, with TRBD1 matching over 7 bases. J lost 7 bases, V lost 4 bases, and 10 bases had no gene match. This CDR3 has 14 residues. CDR1 SGHRS and CDR2 YFSETQ come from the germline V gene. The CDR3 protein is CASSPERGLGGYTF. The DNA of the CDR3 is TGCGCCAGCAGCCCGGAAAGGGGGCTCGGTGGCTACACCTTC.